This TCR beta chain was sequenced during a study of blood T cell repertoires in COVID-19. Study overall: Specimens from acute and convalescent COVID-19 originated in the United States, Italy and Spain.

Per the authors' pipeline: It was from reference gene primer amplification that nucleated cell counts were estimated. The repertoire was sequenced with immunoSEQ multiplex PCR; TCRdb's copy has only in-frame clones and lacks some. V, J and clone size were drawn from that table, and D and trimming were deduced from the DNA. In the table there are approximately 250,000 clones, 86% of which are singletons. This sequence was found in a man aged 18 to 35 with active or convalescent COVID-19. Sequencing was done on a sample of peripheral blood.

The CDR3 DNA sequence: TGTGCCAGCAGGACGGCGAGCGGACTAGCGGGAACTCAATCTGGGAATACGCAGTATTTT. Residues: CASRTASGLAGTQSGNTQYF. The V and J genes are TRBV2 and TRBJ2-3, with 12 bases matching TRBD2. The CDR3 runs 20 residues. Germline CDR1 and CDR2: SNHLY and FYNNEI. V was clipped by 6 bases and J by 7 bases; unmatched bases: 23.